This TCR beta chain comes out of a study of blood T cell repertoires in COVID-19. Background on the study: COVID-19 samples from acute and convalescent phases originated in the United States, Italy and Spain.

Clones were read by immunoSEQ multiplex PCR, and TCRdb kept only the in-frame ones, dropping some. This table holds about 160,000 clones, about 84% found once. Living in 24 US areas, the participants were between 18 and 89 years of age. Cohorts were determined from participant-reported clinical history. This clonotype was sampled from a woman aged 35 to 49 with acute COVID-19. The sample taken for sequencing was PBMCs or T cells enriched from blood (not recorded which).

The CDR3, as DNA: TGTGCCACCAGTGACCCCTCTGGGGCTAGCGGGAGGGCCTCCTACAATGAGCAGTTCTTC. Its protein is CATSDPSGASGRASYNEQFF. The rearrangement uses TRBV24-1 and TRBJ2-1, with TRBD2 identical over 12 bases. The V gene's germline CDR1 is KGHDR and CDR2 SFDVKD. There are 20 residues in the CDR3. V shed 4 bases and J 0 bases; nucleotides not matched to a gene: 12.